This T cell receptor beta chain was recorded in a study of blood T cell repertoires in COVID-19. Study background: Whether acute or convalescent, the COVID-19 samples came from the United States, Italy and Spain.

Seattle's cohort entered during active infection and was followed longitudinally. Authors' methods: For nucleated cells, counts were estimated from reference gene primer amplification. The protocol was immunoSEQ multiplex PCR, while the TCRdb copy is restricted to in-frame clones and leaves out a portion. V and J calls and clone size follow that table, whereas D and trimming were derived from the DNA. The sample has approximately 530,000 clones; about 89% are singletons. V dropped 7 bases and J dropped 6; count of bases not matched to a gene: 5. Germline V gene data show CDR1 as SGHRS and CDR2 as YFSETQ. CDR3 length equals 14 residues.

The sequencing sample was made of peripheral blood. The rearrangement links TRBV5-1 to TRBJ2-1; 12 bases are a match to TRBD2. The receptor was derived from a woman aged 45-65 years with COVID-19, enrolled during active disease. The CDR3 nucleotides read TGCGCCAGCGTCCAGACTAGCGGGGGCAATGAGCAGTTCTTC. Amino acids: CASVQTSGGNEQFF.